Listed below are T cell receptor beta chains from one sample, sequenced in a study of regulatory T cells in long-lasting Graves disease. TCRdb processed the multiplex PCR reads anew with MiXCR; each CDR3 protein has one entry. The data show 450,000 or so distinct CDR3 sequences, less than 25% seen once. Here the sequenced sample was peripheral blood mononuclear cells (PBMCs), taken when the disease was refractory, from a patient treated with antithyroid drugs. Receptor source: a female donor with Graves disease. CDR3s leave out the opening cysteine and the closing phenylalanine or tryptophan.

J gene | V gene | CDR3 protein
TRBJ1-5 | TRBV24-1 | ATSDRTRGSNQPQH
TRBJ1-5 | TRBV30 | AWNLERGQPQH
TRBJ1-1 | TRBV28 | ASSFPSSDRGNTEAF
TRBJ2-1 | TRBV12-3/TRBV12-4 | ASSLQLVTYNEQF
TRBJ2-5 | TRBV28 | ASSASLGGQETQY
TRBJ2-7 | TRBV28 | ASSPSGRTPTREQY
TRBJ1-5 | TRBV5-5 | ASSLGRGPPQH
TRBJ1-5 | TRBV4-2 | ASSVTGVNQPQH
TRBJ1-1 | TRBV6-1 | ASSERRFMNTEAF
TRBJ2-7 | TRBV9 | ASSVGRSESYEQY
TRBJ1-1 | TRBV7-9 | ASSPEYATEAF
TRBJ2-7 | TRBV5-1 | ASSLGAFGDEQY
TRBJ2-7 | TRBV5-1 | ASSLGDVSYEQY
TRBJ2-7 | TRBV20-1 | SARTGARYEQY
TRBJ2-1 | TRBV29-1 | SVLGRRVSYNEQF